The clone carrying this TCR beta chain has only one observation. The antigen remains unidentified. The sample is drawn from a study of cytomegalovirus exposure and HLA in healthy donors. The CDR3 contains 13 residues. Germline CDR1 SGHTA, CDR2 FQGTGA. V was cut by 1 base and J by 5 bases, with 6 bases left in between. General study points: A list of 164 TCR beta chains associated with cytomegalovirus was given. Per published reports, the classifier diagnosed cytomegalovirus status with high specificity and sensitivity.

Assay used: immunoSEQ multiplex PCR; TCRdb lists only in-frame clones, some missing. Here the sample spans roughly 260,000 clones, nearly 90% being singletons. Sequences were obtained from PBMCs. The chain combines TRBV7-3 with TRBJ2-1; D is possibly TRBD1 (5 bases). The TCR was taken from a young woman in good health and CMV-seronegative. The chain's CDR3 is CASSLIGDNEQFF. CDR3 DNA sequence: TGTGCCAGCAGCTTAATAGGGGACAATGAGCAGTTCTTC.